The 29 T cell receptor beta chains presented below share a single source sample, sequenced in a study of molecular identifiers for immune sequencing clone quantification (dated by TCRdb to the late 2010s). Library preparation employed PCR. The sequencer listed for this sample is Illumina HiSeq 4000. The public reads were quality trimmed at Q25 with fastp and then assembled into clones with MiXCR by TCRdb, keeping productive beta chains. CDR3 protein duplicates are merged, each entry listing the most common genes and DNA. In this sample the table shows about 640,000 distinct CDR3 sequences, around 20% of which occur a single time. The ten largest clonotypes hold 0.75% to 0.95% of the sample. Sequenced sample: naive CD8+ T cells from blood, with Jurkat cell RNA spiked in. The sample's cell subset or site label, decoded: FACS-sorted CD8+CD4-CCR7+CD45RA+ naive T cells. Receptors originate from a human donor in good health. Some libraries in this study had Jurkat cell RNA spiked in.

This clonotype has just a few counts. The J gene is TRBJ2-1, the V gene TRBV4-3, with a tentative D call TRBD2 (5 bases). Trimming took off 3 bases at V and 2 bases at J, with 8 bases between the two ends. Germline V gives CDR1 LGHNA, CDR2 YSLEER. The CDR3 is 14 residues long. CDR3 loop: CASSQARAYNEQFF. The CDR3 bases are TGCGCCAGCAGCCAGGCGCGGGCCTACAATGAGCAGTTCTTC.

This clonotype was picked up a small number of times. Given the absence of the conserved phenylalanine or tryptophan at the CDR3 end, a read error is likely. The chain is built from TRBV27 and TRBJ2-3, with D perhaps TRBD1 or TRBD2 (5 bases each). The V end lost 4 bases, the J end lost 3 bases, and 5 bases lay between the germline ends. CDR3 length: 12 amino acids. Germline V gene sequence: CDR1 MNHEY, CDR2 SMNVEV (reference sequence). This chain's CDR3 is CASSWGTDTQYS. The CDR3 region has the DNA TGTGCCAGCAGTTGGGGGACAGATACGCAGTATTCT.

This clonotype turned up a few times. The chain joins TRBV27 to TRBJ1-1; 9 nucleotides match TRBD1. V was pared by 4 bases and J by 3 bases, with 6 bases of the junction left unmatched. Germline CDR1 MNHEY, CDR2 SMNVEV (reference sequence). This CDR3 has 15 amino acids. In DNA, the CDR3 is TGTGCCAGCAGTTGGGGGACAGGGTGGGACACTGAAGCTTTCTTT. It is translated as CASSWGTGWDTEAFF.

This clonotype was observed many times. The rearrangement uses TRBV4-3 and TRBJ2-1, with 11 bases lining up with TRBD2. V was clipped by 4 bases and J by 4 bases; unmatched bases: 6. Germline V gene lookup returns CDR1 LGHNA and CDR2 YSLEER. The CDR3 contains 16 residues. CDR3 DNA: TGCGCCAGCAGCCCGGAGGGACTAGCGGATTACAATGAGCAGTTCTTC. It specifies CASSPEGLADYNEQFF.

Ten or more counts support this clonotype. The V and J genes are TRBV7-3 and TRBJ2-1; D may be TRBD2 (5 bases). Germline CDR1 reads SGHTA; CDR2 reads FQGTGA. The CDR3 consists of 12 residues. The V end was cut by 9 bases, the J end by 6 bases, with 12 bases between. The CDR3 DNA reads TGTGCCAGTAGCCCCGGGATCAATGAGCAGTTCTTC. Translating it yields CASSPGINEQFF.

The chain employs TRBV11-2 and TRBJ1-4, with unresolved D. With 8 bases removed from V and 0 bases from J, the gap between germline ends came to 13 bases. Germline CDR1 reads SGHAT; CDR2 reads FQNNGV. CDR3 length: 15 amino acids. This CDR3 is CASGTGWATNEKLFF. The CDR3 DNA follows: TGTGCCAGCGGCACTGGATGGGCAACTAATGAAAAACTGTTTTTT. Full variable domain (rest looked up from reference TRBV11-2 and TRBJ1-4): EAGVAQSPRYKIIEKRQSVAFWCNPISGHATLYWYQQILGQGPKLLIQFQNNGVVDDSQLPKDRFSAERLKGVDSTLKIQPAKLEDSAVYLCASGTGWATNEKLFFGSGTQLSVL.

There are many counts of this clonotype. The junction departs from the called germline gene at one end, perhaps through a read error. The J gene is TRBJ1-4, the V gene TRBV7-9, with a weak D call TRBD1 (6 bases). The CDR3 spans 14 residues. Germline values: CDR1 SEHNR, CDR2 FQNEAQ (reference sequence). The CDR3 nucleotides read TGTGCCAGCAGCTCGCTAAACCGCACCGGGACCACAGGGTTT. Its protein product is CASSSLNRTGTTGF.

This clonotype was counted many times. The chain uses TRBV10-3 and TRBJ2-2; the D is unclear. The germline V and J ends were trimmed by 8 bases and 0 bases, with 4 bases remaining between them. The CDR3 is 12 residues long. Germline loops: CDR1 ENHRY, CDR2 SYGVKD. This CDR3 is CAIEPNTGELFF. DNA for the CDR3: TGTGCCATCGAACCGAACACCGGGGAGCTGTTTTTT.

This clonotype was found many times. The chain joins TRBV6-6 to TRBJ2-3; D gene ambiguous. The V and J ends lost 2 bases and 14 bases respectively, with 11 bases between them. The germline V gene encodes CDR1 MNHNY and CDR2 SVGAGI (reference sequence). The CDR3 totals 11 residues. The CDR3, as DNA: TGTGCCAGCAGTTACGGGGTAGCCGTGTATTTT. Its protein product is CASSYGVAVYF.

This clonotype was counted ten times or more. This chain uses TRBV12-3 or TRBV12-4 with TRBJ2-3, with D perhaps TRBD2 (5 bases). V lost 4 bases to trimming and J lost 5 bases, with 10 bases between them. The CDR3 contains 13 residues. CDR3 nucleotide sequence: TGTGCCAGCAGTTCTCTAGCTATAGATACGCAGTATTTT. It encodes CASSSLAIDTQYF.

For this clonotype: This may stem from a read error, because a much larger clone lies one nucleotide away. The V call is TRBV29-1, the J call TRBJ1-1; D unclear. V lost 4 bases and J 6 bases, leaving 15 bases between the germline ends. The CDR3 runs 13 residues. The germline V gene has CDR1 SQVTM and CDR2 ANQGSEA. DNA for the CDR3: TGCAGCGTTGTGCAGGAGGTGAGCGCTGAAGCTTTCTTT. It translates to CSVVQEVSAEAFF. Combining the CDR3 with reference TRBV29-1 and TRBJ1-1 gives the whole variable domain SAVISQKPSRDICQRGTSLTIQCQVDSQVTMMFWYRQQPGQSLTLIATANQGSEATYESGFVIDKFPISRPNLTFSTLTVSNMSPEDSSIYLCSVVQEVSAEAFFGQGTRLTVV.

This clonotype was picked up a small number of times. The chain uses TRBV11-2 and TRBJ2-1; 8 bases are shared with TRBD2. This CDR3 contains 15 residues. With V trimmed by 3 bases and J by 0 bases, 1 base remained unmatched. The germline V gene has CDR1 SGHAT and CDR2 FQNNGV. The CDR3 is CASSFTSGSYNEQFF. CDR3 DNA sequence: TGTGCCAGCAGCTTCACTAGCGGCTCCTACAATGAGCAGTTCTTC.

Details on this clonotype: At one of its ends the junction is not consistent with the germline gene, which may arise from a read error. The V and J genes are TRBV4-1 and TRBJ1-1; maybe TRBD1 (5 bases). CDR3 length: 15 amino acids. Germline lookup yields CDR1 MGHRA and CDR2 YSYEKL. The CDR3 spells CASSQVSGLNTEALF. DNA of the CDR3: TGCGCCAGCAGCCAAGTGTCAGGGTTGAACACTGAAGCCCTCTTT.

This clonotype was seen many times. The J gene is TRBJ1-1, the V gene TRBV6-6, with D possibly matching TRBD1 (5 bases). Germline CDR1 MNHNY, CDR2 SVGAGI (reference sequence). V was cut by 4 bases and J by 6 bases, with 12 bases left in between. The CDR3 has 13 amino acids. The CDR3 sequence: CASSFSGAAEAFF. The CDR3 coding sequence is TGTGCCAGCAGTTTCTCCGGGGCGGCTGAAGCTTTCTTT.

Concerning this clonotype: A much larger clone is a single base away; this may be a read error. The chain joins TRBV14 to TRBJ2-7, with D perhaps matching TRBD2 (5 bases). CDR1 and CDR2 (germline): SGHDN, FVKESK. The germline V and J ends were trimmed by 0 bases and 3 bases, with 15 bases remaining between them. This CDR3 contains 16 residues. The CDR3 DNA is TGTGCCAGCAGCCAAGACCGCGTGAGGGCCGTCTACGAGCAGTACTTC. Its protein product is CASSQDRVRAVYEQYF.

This clonotype was seen at least ten times. The genes are TRBV5-6 and TRBJ1-4; 10 bases line up with TRBD1. Germline CDR1 is SGHDT and CDR2 is YYEEEE. This CDR3 has 15 residues. Trimming removed 4 bases from V and 7 bases from J; junction bases left unmatched: 7. CDR3 DNA: TGTGCCAGCAGCGGCGCGGGACAGGGGAGTGAAAAACTGTTTTTT. Protein sequence: CASSGAGQGSEKLFF.

This clonotype was seen ten or more times. The chain's CDR3 is CASSHSTGGYEQYF. CDR3 bases: TGCGCCAGCAGCCACTCGACAGGGGGTTACGAGCAGTACTTC. J is TRBJ2-7 and V is TRBV4-1, with 9 nucleotides matching TRBD1. In germline, CDR1 is MGHRA, CDR2 YSYEKL. This CDR3 has 14 amino acids. V was clipped by 3 bases and J by 4 bases; unmatched bases: 4.

At least ten counts were recorded for this clonotype. V gene TRBV7-9 combines with J gene TRBJ2-2; 7 nucleotides agree with TRBD2. V gave up 0 bases and J gave up 2 bases; unmatched junction bases: 6. In germline, CDR1 is SEHNR, CDR2 FQNEAQ (reference sequence). This CDR3 is 17 amino acids long. The CDR3 DNA follows: TGTGCCAGCAGCTTAGCAGAGCGGGATTTCAACACCGGGGAGCTGTTTTTT. Encoded protein: CASSLAERDFNTGELFF. The full variable domain, with the rest looked up from reference TRBV7-9 and TRBJ2-2, is DTGVSQNPRHKITKRGQNVTFRCDPISEHNRLYWYRQTLGQGPEFLTYFQNEAQLEKSRLLSDRFSAERPKGSFSTLEIQRTEQGDSAMYLCASSLAERDFNTGELFFGEGSRLTVL.

The J gene is TRBJ2-7, the V gene TRBV12-3 or TRBV12-4; 10 bases map to TRBD1. The CDR3 sequence is 15 residues long. Trimming took 2 bases from V and 5 from J; bases not matched to a gene: 6. The CDR3 is CASSLIGTGVHEQYF. DNA of the CDR3: TGTGCCAGCAGTTTAATTGGGACAGGGGTACACGAGCAGTACTTC.

Remarks on this clonotype: This clone may be a read error of a much larger clone one base away. The CDR3 here is CASRYSGFVNIQYF. DNA of the CDR3: TGTGCCAGCAGATACTCCGGATTCGTAAACATTCAGTACTTC. The chain employs TRBV6-6 and TRBJ2-4; D gene uncertain. The V gene's germline CDR1 is MNHNY and CDR2 SVGAGI (reference sequence). The CDR3 loop spans 14 amino acids.

As concerns this clonotype: A read error may explain this, as a much larger clone is one base away. V is TRBV19 and J is TRBJ2-3; 7 nucleotides align to TRBD1. The CDR3 sequence is 16 residues long. CDR1 and CDR2 from the germline V gene are LNHDA and SQIVND (reference sequence). The CDR3 DNA sequence: TGTGCCAGTAGTAGAGGACAGGACCCTAGCACAGGTACGCAGTATTTT. This codes for CASSRGQDPSTGTQYF.

In this sample, this clonotype turned up many times. This chain joins TRBV4-3 and TRBJ1-6; no clear D gene. CDR1 and CDR2 (germline): LGHNA, YSLEER. Trimming pared 0 bases from V and 6 bases from J, leaving 9 bases between. There are 15 residues in the CDR3. CDR3 in amino acids: CASSQDAGINSPLHF. The CDR3 DNA sequence: TGCGCCAGCAGCCAAGATGCGGGGATTAATTCACCCCTCCACTTT.

This clonotype has ten or more counts. This chain joins TRBV6-2 or TRBV6-3 and TRBJ2-1, with 10 bases that match TRBD2. After removal of 1 base from V and 7 bases from J, the junction contained 4 bases not matched to a gene. This CDR3 spans 15 amino acids. From germline, CDR1 is MNHEY and CDR2 SVGEGT. CDR3 residues: CASSYLAGGPNEQFF. CDR3 in DNA: TGTGCCAGCAGTTACTTAGCGGGGGGACCTAATGAGCAGTTCTTC.

This clonotype has a handful of counts. J is TRBJ2-7 and V is TRBV27; TRBD1 or TRBD2 may be the D gene (5 bases each). V shed 7 bases and J shed 2 bases, with 12 bases lying between them. This CDR3 is built from 13 residues. Looked up from germline, CDR1 is MNHEY and CDR2 is SMNVEV (reference sequence). The DNA of the CDR3 is TGTGCCAGCAACCCCGGGACGCCCTACGAGCAGTACTTC. As protein: CASNPGTPYEQYF.

This clonotype appeared many times. This rearrangement joins TRBV7-3 to TRBJ2-3, with 12 bases lining up with TRBD2. Looked up from germline, CDR1 is SGHTA and CDR2 is FQGTGA. Trimming cost V 4 bases and J 2 bases; bases outside gene matches: 7. This CDR3 has 17 residues. In nucleotides, the CDR3 is TGTGCCAGCAGCTCCCGGACTAGCGGGACACTCACAGATACGCAGTATTTT. Its translation is CASSSRTSGTLTDTQYF.

As for this clonotype: Given a much more abundant clone one base away, this may be a read error. The final CDR3 position lacks the conserved phenylalanine or tryptophan, pointing to a likely read error. This sequence joins TRBV6-5 and TRBJ2-3; the match to TRBD2 covers 7 bases. The CDR3 has 14 residues. Germline assignment: CDR1 MNHEY and CDR2 SVGAGI. V shed 6 bases, J shed 1 base, and the junction held 4 bases outside the gene matches. The CDR3 DNA reads TGTGCCAGCAGCAATCTAGCGGGCACAGATACGCAGTATTCT. Translating gives CASSNLAGTDTQYS.

Concerning this clonotype: This may stem from a read error, because a much larger clone lies one nucleotide away. The missing conserved phenylalanine or tryptophan at the end of this CDR3 makes a read error likely. J is TRBJ1-1 and V is TRBV11-2; D unclear. Germline CDR1 reads SGHAT; CDR2 reads FQNNGV. V was cut by 0 bases and J by 11 bases, with 16 bases left in between. This CDR3 has 14 residues. Here the CDR3 DNA reads TGTGCCAGCAGCTTAGATGGTGTGCTGTCGGTGGCTTTCCTT. Its protein product is CASSLDGVLSVAFL.

The rearrangement links TRBV20-1 to TRBJ2-1, with TRBD1 matching over 7 bases. Germline V gives CDR1 DFQATT, CDR2 SNEGSKA (reference sequence). Losses at the gene ends were 6 bases for V and 5 bases for J; bases not matched to a gene: 10. The CDR3 has 14 amino acids. This CDR3 reads CSAGSYTGDNEQFF. The CDR3 DNA reads as TGCAGTGCCGGTTCGTATACAGGGGACAATGAGCAGTTCTTC.

To note about this clonotype: This clone may be a read error of a much larger clone one base away. The chain joins TRBV24-1 to TRBJ2-3; unclear D gene. CDR3 length: 14 residues. CDR1 and CDR2 (germline): KGHDR, SFDVKD. In DNA, the CDR3 is TGTGCCGCCAGTGATTTTTACAGCACAGATACGCAGTATTTT. Translated: CAASDFYSTDTQYF.